One and the same sample provided the 30 T cell receptor beta chains below, sequenced in a study of blood T cell repertoires in COVID-19. Profiled with immunoSEQ multiplex PCR; TCRdb holds only in-frame clones, not every one. This table has a few hundred thousand clones, around 86% appearing once. Sequenced input: peripheral blood. The receptors were gathered from a middle-aged man who had recovered from COVID-19.

The V gene is TRBV7-2, the J gene TRBJ1-5, with D hard to call. Germline lookup yields CDR1 SGHTA and CDR2 FQGNSA. The V end lost 2 bases, the J end lost 2 bases, and 7 bases lay between the germline ends. The CDR3 is made up of 14 amino acids. CDR3 in amino acids: CASSLRLGNQPQHF. DNA of the CDR3: TGTGCCAGCAGCTTAAGGCTAGGCAATCAGCCCCAGCATTTT.

This clone came up once. The chain uses TRBV6-2 or TRBV6-3 and TRBJ2-7, with TRBD2 identical over 11 bases. CDR1 MNHEY and CDR2 SVGEGT come from the germline V gene. Germline trimming cut 4 bases from V and 0 bases from J; bases unmatched to any gene: 11. The CDR3 length is 18 residues. The chain's CDR3 is CASSSGLAGLMSSYEQYF. CDR3 bases: TGTGCCAGCAGTTCTGGACTAGCGGGCTTGATGAGCTCCTACGAGCAGTACTTC.

The rearrangement links TRBV6-2 or TRBV6-3 to TRBJ2-2, with TRBD2 matching 7 bases. V shed 5 bases and J 4 bases; nucleotides not matched to a gene: 7. The CDR3 length is 15 residues. The germline CDR1 and CDR2 sequences are MNHEY and SVGEGT. CDR3 amino acids: CASSSGTAGTGELFF. Written as DNA, the CDR3 is TGTGCCAGCAGTAGCGGGACCGCGGGCACCGGGGAGCTGTTTTTT.

The chain links TRBV19 to TRBJ1-5, with 9 nucleotides matching TRBD1. CDR1 is LNHDA and CDR2 is SQIVND in the germline V gene (reference sequence). The CDR3 is made up of 15 amino acids. The ends lost 1 base at V and 7 bases at J; junction bases unmatched: 5. CDR3 amino acids: CASSIVRDRVQPQHF. As DNA, the CDR3 is TGTGCCAGTAGTATAGTGAGGGACAGGGTCCAGCCCCAGCATTTT.

The rearrangement links TRBV5-1 to TRBJ2-7; D is perhaps TRBD1 (5 bases). Germline V gene data show CDR1 as SGHRS and CDR2 as YFSETQ. The V gene lost 9 bases and the J gene lost 7 bases, with 26 bases spanning the gap. The CDR3 has 15 amino acids. The CDR3 nucleotides read TGCGCCATCCACCCTATGAGACAGCTCCCATGGGAGCAGTACTTC. Amino acid sequence: CAIHPMRQLPWEQYF.

The CDR3 loop reads CASSLGARGASGNEQFF. The CDR3 region has the DNA TGTGCCAGCAGCTTAGGCGCAAGGGGTGCCTCGGGCAATGAGCAGTTCTTC. The chain links TRBV7-6 to TRBJ2-1, with TRBD1 as a possible D gene (5 bases). V lost 1 base, J lost 6 bases, and 19 bases lay in between. Germline-derived CDR1 and CDR2 are SGHVS and FNYEAQ. The CDR3 spans 17 residues. Full variable domain (rest looked up from reference TRBV7-6 and TRBJ2-1): GAGVSQSPRYKVTKRGQDVALRCDPISGHVSLYWYRQALGQGPEFLTYFNYEAQQDKSGLPNDRFSAERPEGSISTLTIQRTEQRDSAMYRCASSLGARGASGNEQFFGPGTRLTVL.

The chain carries TRBV4-1 and TRBJ1-3, with TRBD1 matching 7 bases. This CDR3 contains 15 residues. The germline gives CDR1 MGHRA, CDR2 YSYEKL. Trimming removed 4 bases from V and 0 bases from J; junction bases left unmatched: 3. The CDR3 DNA reads as TGCGCCAGCAGCCCGGGGACAGCCTCTGGAAACACCATATATTTT. This codes for CASSPGTASGNTIYF.

This clone was detected once. The chain links TRBV15 to TRBJ2-3; D might be TRBD2 (6 bases). Trimming stripped 1 base from V and 7 bases from J, with 9 bases between. Per germline, CDR1 LNHNV and CDR2 YYDKDF (reference sequence). This CDR3 has 13 residues. The CDR3 coding sequence is TGTGCCACCAGCAGAGCGCGGGAACATACGCAGTATTTT. Translated: CATSRAREHTQYF. The full variable domain, rest sourced from reference TRBV15 and TRBJ2-3, is DAMVIQNPRYQVTQFGKPVTLSCSQTLNHNVMYWYQQKSSQAPKLLFHYYDKDFNNEADTPDNFQSRRPNTSFCFLDIRSPGLGDTAMYLCATSRAREHTQYFGPGTRLTVL.

CDR3 amino acids: CASSERLSGRAGEQYF. The CDR3 DNA is TGTGCCAGCAGTGAACGATTAAGCGGGAGGGCCGGGGAGCAGTACTTC. The chain carries TRBV6-1 and TRBJ2-7; 10 nucleotides agree with TRBD2. The CDR3 covers 16 residues. V lost 2 bases, J lost 7 bases, and 11 bases stayed unmatched. CDR1 and CDR2 from the germline V gene are MNHNS and SASEGT.

The chain is built from TRBV13 and TRBJ2-3, with a possible D match to TRBD2 (6 bases). V lost 5 bases and J lost 2, with 17 bases in between. Germline V CDR1 and CDR2: PRHDT, FYEKMQ (reference sequence). The CDR3 consists of 16 residues. CDR3 sequence: CASSLSGRGSTDTQYF. CDR3 sequence (DNA): TGTGCCAGCAGCCTATCTGGTCGGGGGTCCACAGATACGCAGTATTTT.

About this clone itself: One end of the junction fails to match germline, which may point to a read error. The V and J genes are TRBV2 and TRBJ2-7; perhaps TRBD1 as D (5 bases). Germline lookup yields CDR1 SNHLY and CDR2 FYNNEI. This CDR3 is built from 11 residues. The CDR3 is CASSEGGRVRF. CDR3 nucleotides: TGTGCCAGCAGTGAAGGCGGCAGGGTCCGCTTC.

The chain links TRBV19 to TRBJ1-1; 7 bases align to TRBD1. There are 15 residues in the CDR3. Germline CDR1 is LNHDA and CDR2 is SQIVND (reference sequence). Unmatched junction bases numbered 10, after V lost 8 bases and J lost 1 base. The CDR3 region has the DNA TGTGCCAGTCAGGAACCGGGACAGTGGAACACTGAAGCTTTCTTT. Its protein product is CASQEPGQWNTEAFF.

This chain uses TRBV7-2 with TRBJ2-1; tentatively, D is TRBD2 (6 bases). The CDR3 sequence is 18 residues long. V gave up 0 bases and J gave up 3 bases, with 18 bases separating them. CDR1 and CDR2 from the germline V gene are SGHTA and FQGNSA. The CDR3 coding sequence is TGTGCCAGCAGCTTAGCGGGGGGAAGCGGGTTTAACTACAATGAGCAGTTCTTC. It codes for CASSLAGGSGFNYNEQFF.

This clone was detected once. The rearrangement joins TRBV10-3 to TRBJ2-1, with TRBD1 identical over 8 bases. J lost 9 bases, V lost 6 bases, and 7 bases had no gene match. From germline, CDR1 is ENHRY and CDR2 SYGVKD. This CDR3 contains 13 residues. DNA for the CDR3: TGTGCCATCAGGCTTGGACAGGGAGGTGAGCAGTTCTTC. Protein sequence: CAIRLGQGGEQFF.

The V call is TRBV10-3, the J call TRBJ1-6; TRBD1 might be the D (6 bases). The CDR3 length is 15 residues. CDR1 and CDR2 from the germline V gene are ENHRY and SYGVKD. Between the trimmed V and J ends, which lost 0 bases and 6 bases, there was a span of 9 bases. The CDR3 region is CAISESLGANSPLHF. The CDR3 coding sequence is TGTGCCATCAGTGAGTCGTTGGGGGCTAATTCACCCCTCCACTTT.

This clone has only one observation. V usage is TRBV3-1 (or the pseudogene TRBV3-2) and J usage is TRBJ2-3; TRBD2 matches 14 bases. The CDR3 contains 17 residues. Germline V gene data show CDR1 as LGHDT and CDR2 as YNNKEL (reference sequence). With V trimmed by 4 bases and J by 0 bases, 3 bases remained unmatched. CDR3 sequence: CASSRLAGGPSTDTQYF. CDR3 DNA sequence: TGTGCCAGCAGCCGACTAGCGGGGGGGCCGAGCACAGATACGCAGTATTTT.

This chain uses TRBV11-3 with TRBJ1-2; 10 nucleotides line up with TRBD1. The CDR3 contains 17 residues. The trim removed 0 bases at V and 8 bases at J, leaving 12 bases unmatched. Germline loops: CDR1 SGHNT, CDR2 YENEEA. CDR3 in DNA: TGTGCCAGCAGCTTAGACCCCGGGACAGGGGTGTTCGAAGGCTACACCTTC. It translates to CASSLDPGTGVFEGYTF.

CDR3 sequence reads: CASSSLDRATPLHF. CDR3 sequence (DNA): TGTGCCAGCAGTTCCTTAGACAGGGCGACTCCCCTCCACTTT. The V and J genes are TRBV6-6 and TRBJ1-6; 7 bases map to TRBD1. The CDR3 is 14 amino acids. Germline lookup yields CDR1 MNHNY and CDR2 SVGAGI (reference sequence). After removal of 4 bases from V and 13 bases from J, the junction contained 10 bases not matched to a gene.

The rearrangement links TRBV7-9 to TRBJ2-7; D remains unclear. The CDR3 loop spans 11 amino acids. Germline V gene data show CDR1 as SEHNR and CDR2 as FQNEAQ (reference sequence). V dropped 2 bases and J dropped 5 bases, with 4 bases sitting between them. The CDR3 coding sequence is TGTGCCAGCAGCTTATTCGACGAGCAGTACTTC. This codes for CASSLFDEQYF.

The gene calls are TRBV13 and TRBJ1-2; possible D gene TRBD1, 6 bases. Trimming removed 3 bases from V and 4 bases from J, with 12 bases in between. Germline V lookup: CDR1 PRHDT, CDR2 FYEKMQ (reference sequence). This CDR3 is built from 14 residues. CDR3 sequence: CASSFPDRTYGYTF. CDR3 DNA: TGTGCCAGCAGCTTCCCCGACAGGACCTATGGCTACACCTTC.

The chain is built from TRBV5-1 and TRBJ2-6, with no clear D. V was shortened by 0 bases and J by 0 bases, with 10 bases between the two germline ends. This CDR3 contains 17 residues. Germline CDR1 is SGHRS and CDR2 is YFSETQ. The CDR3 coding sequence is TGCGCCAGCAGCTTGGACGCTACGATCTCTGGGGCCAACGTCCTGACTTTC. As protein: CASSLDATISGANVLTF.

The J gene is TRBJ1-2, the V gene TRBV19, with D perhaps TRBD1 (6 bases). Trimming pared 5 bases from V and 8 bases from J, leaving 18 bases between. The length of the CDR3 is 14 residues. CDR1 LNHDA and CDR2 SQIVND come from the germline V gene (reference sequence). The CDR3: CASSLPGGGTGYTF. CDR3 bases: TGTGCCAGTAGTCTCCCCGGCGGGGGCACGGGCTACACCTTC.

J is TRBJ1-2 and V is TRBV7-2, with 7 bases matching TRBD1. The germline gives CDR1 SGHTA, CDR2 FQGNSA. This CDR3 contains 15 residues. Unmatched junction bases numbered 12, after V lost 5 bases and J lost 6 bases. CDR3 DNA: TGTGCCAGCAGCGTAACGACAGGGACTAGTAATGGCTACACCTTC. The encoded protein is CASSVTTGTSNGYTF.

The rearrangement joins TRBV10-3 to TRBJ2-3; possible D gene TRBD1, 5 bases. Trimming removed 5 bases at V and 3 bases at J, with 9 bases between. Looked up from germline, CDR1 is ENHRY and CDR2 is SYGVKD. The CDR3 sequence is 13 residues long. The CDR3 loop is CAISPPGTDTQYF. The CDR3 DNA reads as TGTGCCATCAGTCCTCCAGGGACAGATACGCAGTATTTT.

The chain links TRBV11-2 to TRBJ2-2, with 10 bases matching TRBD1. Germline V gives CDR1 SGHAT, CDR2 FQNNGV. The CDR3 runs 18 residues. V trimming: 3 bases; J trimming: 4 bases; junction bases outside the gene matches: 11. The CDR3 DNA follows: TGTGCCAGCAGCTTTACCCCTCCGGGACAGGGGTCCACCGGGGAGCTGTTTTTT. Amino acid sequence: CASSFTPPGQGSTGELFF. Full variable domain (missing parts from reference TRBV11-2 and TRBJ2-2): EAGVAQSPRYKIIEKRQSVAFWCNPISGHATLYWYQQILGQGPKLLIQFQNNGVVDDSQLPKDRFSAERLKGVDSTLKIQPAKLEDSAVYLCASSFTPPGQGSTGELFFGEGSRLTVL.

V is TRBV19 and J is TRBJ2-7; the match to TRBD1 covers 8 bases. Per the germline V gene, CDR1 is LNHDA and CDR2 is SQIVND (reference sequence). V lost 6 bases to trimming and J lost 3 bases; unmatched junction nucleotides: 10. The CDR3 runs 15 residues. Here the CDR3 DNA reads TGTGCCAGTAGCCCAGGGACAGGAGTTGTCTACGAGCAGTACTTC. Translated, it gives CASSPGTGVVYEQYF.

The chain uses TRBV6-2 or TRBV6-3 and TRBJ2-3, with 9 bases fitting TRBD2. Germline trimming cut 0 bases from V and 0 bases from J; bases unmatched to any gene: 4. The CDR3 sequence is 17 residues long. Germline V lookup: CDR1 MNHEY, CDR2 SVGEGT. The CDR3 reads CASSYSNSGGSTDTQYF. Here the CDR3 DNA reads TGTGCCAGCAGTTACTCGAATAGCGGGGGTAGCACAGATACGCAGTATTTT.

The genes are TRBV5-1 and TRBJ2-7; 15 positions match TRBD2. V was clipped by 7 bases and J by 2 bases; unmatched bases: 7. Germline V gene data show CDR1 as SGHRS and CDR2 as YFSETQ. CDR3 length equals 16 residues. The CDR3 loop is CASVGLAGGETYEQYF. The CDR3 nucleotides read TGCGCCAGCGTCGGACTAGCGGGAGGGGAGACCTACGAGCAGTACTTC. The variable domain in full, completed from reference TRBV5-1 and TRBJ2-7, reads KAGVTQTPRYLIKTRGQQVTLSCSPISGHRSVSWYQQTPGQGLQFLFEYFSETQRNKGNFPGRFSGRQFSNSRSEMNVSTLELGDSALYLCASVGLAGGETYEQYFGPGTRLTVT.

The gene calls are TRBV19 and TRBJ1-2; D is perhaps TRBD1 (5 bases). The CDR3 consists of 12 residues. The V end lost 4 bases, the J end lost 5 bases, and 8 bases lay between the germline ends. CDR1 and CDR2 from the germline V gene are LNHDA and SQIVND (reference sequence). In DNA, the CDR3 is TGTGCCAGTAGTAAGCAGGGTTATGGCTACACCTTC. It translates to CASSKQGYGYTF. The full variable domain, rest sourced from reference TRBV19 and TRBJ1-2, is DGGITQSPKYLFRKEGQNVTLSCEQNLNHDAMYWYRQDPGQGLRLIYYSQIVNDFQKGDIAEGYSVSREKKESFPLTVTSAQKNPTAFYLCASSKQGYGYTFGSGTRLTVV.

The CDR3 sequence is CASSAGLAGGAGELFF. CDR3 coding DNA: TGTGCCAGCAGCGCCGGACTAGCGGGGGGTGCCGGGGAGCTGTTTTTT. The J gene is TRBJ2-2, the V gene TRBV9, with 14 bases matching TRBD2. V lost 3 bases to trimming and J lost 6 bases; unmatched junction nucleotides: 4. The CDR3 has 16 residues. Germline V lookup: CDR1 SGDLS, CDR2 YYNGEE.